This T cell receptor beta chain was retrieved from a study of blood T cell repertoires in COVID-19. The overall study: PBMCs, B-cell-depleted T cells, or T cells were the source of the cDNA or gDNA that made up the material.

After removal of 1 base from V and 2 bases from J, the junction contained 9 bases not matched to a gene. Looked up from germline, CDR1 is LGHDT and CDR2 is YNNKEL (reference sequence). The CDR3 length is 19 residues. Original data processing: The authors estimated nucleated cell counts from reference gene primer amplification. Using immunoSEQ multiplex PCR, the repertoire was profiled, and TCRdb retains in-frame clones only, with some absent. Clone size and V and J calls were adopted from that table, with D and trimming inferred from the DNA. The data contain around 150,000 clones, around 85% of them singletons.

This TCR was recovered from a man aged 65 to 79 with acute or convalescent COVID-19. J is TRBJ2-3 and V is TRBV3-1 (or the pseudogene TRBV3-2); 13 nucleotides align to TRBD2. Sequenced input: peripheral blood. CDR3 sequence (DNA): TGTGCCAGCAGCCAAGGGACTCCCACTAGCGGGAGGGCCACAGATACGCAGTATTTT. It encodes CASSQGTPTSGRATDTQYF.